This T cell receptor (beta chain) comes out of a study of blood T cell repertoires in COVID-19 (dated by TCRdb to the early 2020s). Study-level background: Collaborator samples came from the United States, Italy and Spain and covered acute and convalescent phases of COVID-19. The samples were drawn from two sources: the first 160 participants of the ongoing ImmuneRACE study, and approximately 1,300 subjects contributed by 6 global collaborators. The sample metadata nearly always contained a de-identified subject ID, COVID-19 status, age in years and sex. Where available, HLA class I and class II types were obtained from metadata supplied by the sample provider rather than from assay-based typing. The repertoires were released in a freely available public database intended as a resource for research on the immune response to SARS-CoV-2. The dataset comprised deeply sampled blood TCRbeta repertoires from subjects exposed to, actively infected with, or recovered from COVID-19. The prospective study material was composed of cDNA or gDNA derived from T cells, B-cell-depleted T cells, or PBMCs. Study-wide findings and limitations: Clinical and demographic metadata were provided uncurated, with the amount varying by source and participant.

The germline V gene (reference sequence) sets CDR1 to LNHDA and CDR2 to SQIVND. Trimming removed 7 bases from V and 6 bases from J; the gene matches leave 12 bases unexplained. The CDR3 spans 14 residues, from the cysteine through the phenylalanine. Of the read, only the CDR3 DNA is kept; its 42 bases are in frame from base 1. Samples from volunteer blood donors who had recovered from COVID-19 were contributed by a second Seattle source. Whole blood was collected in K2EDTA tubes by collaborating institutions according to the institutions' own protocols. Collaborator samples were shipped for TCRbeta analysis as frozen whole blood, isolated PBMCs, or DNA extracted from either sample type. TCRbeta CDR3 regions were amplified from genomic DNA using the immunoSEQ Assay, a bias-controlled multiplex PCR. The study's own analysis went as follows. The number of nucleated cells in each sample was estimated from the amplification of reference gene primers within the assay. To quantify the absolute abundance of each unique TCRbeta CDR3 rearrangement, sequence reads were collapsed and filtered. For each sample, productive Simpson clonality was calculated by taking the square root of Simpson's diversity index across productive rearrangements. The clones in this table, taken by TCRdb from immuneACCESS, are in-frame only. Not every clone is retained; where verified, under half of the shortfall comes from an unresolved V gene, and the cause of the rest is unknown. The V and J calls and clone size were taken over from that table, and D and trimming were inferred from the DNA. The sample contains under 200,000 clones, approximately 85% of them found a single time. Roughly 1.2% of the sample is taken by the ten largest.

Note on this clone: The specificity of this receptor is unknown. No base quality information exists; no much larger clone differs at one position.

The chain joins TRBV19 to TRBJ2-7; TRBD1 aligns with 7 central bases. The sequence was collected from a man aged 55 to 70 who had recovered from COVID-19. The sample taken for sequencing was peripheral blood. The nucleotide sequence is TGTGCCAGTACCGTGTCGGGACAGCACGGCGAGCAGTACTTC. This translates into CASTVSGQHGEQYF. Supplemented by the reference TRBV19 and TRBJ2-7 proteins around the CDR3, the complete variable domain is DGGITQSPKYLFRKEGQNVTLSCEQNLNHDAMYWYRQDPGQGLRLIYYSQIVNDFQKGDIAEGYSVSREKKESFPLTVTSAQKNPTAFYLCASTVSGQHGEQYFGPGTRLTVT.